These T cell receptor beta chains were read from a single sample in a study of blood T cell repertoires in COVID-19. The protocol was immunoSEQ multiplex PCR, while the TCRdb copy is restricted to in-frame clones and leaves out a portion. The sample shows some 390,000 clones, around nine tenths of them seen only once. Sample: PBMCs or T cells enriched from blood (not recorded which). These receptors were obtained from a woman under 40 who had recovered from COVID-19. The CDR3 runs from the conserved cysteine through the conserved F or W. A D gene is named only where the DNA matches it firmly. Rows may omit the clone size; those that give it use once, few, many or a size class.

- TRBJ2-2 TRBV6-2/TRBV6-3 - CASSYPWGDVDTGELFF TGTGCCAGCAGTTACCCCTGGGGGGATGTAGACACCGGGGAGCTGTTTTTT
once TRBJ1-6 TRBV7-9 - CASSAPGNEGSPLHF TGTGCCAGCAGCGCCCCGGGTAACGAAGGTTCACCCCTCCACTTT
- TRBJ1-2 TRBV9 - CASSVEAGVSGGYTF TGTGCCAGCAGCGTAGAAGCAGGGGTATCCGGTGGCTACACCTTC
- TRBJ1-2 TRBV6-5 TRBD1 CASSYRDRGIGGYTF TGTGCCAGCAGTTATAGGGACAGGGGTATAGGGGGCTACACCTTC
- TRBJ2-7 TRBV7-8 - CASSLTRGGYEQYF TGTGCCAGCAGCTTAACGCGGGGAGGATACGAGCAGTACTTC
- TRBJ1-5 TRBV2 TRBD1 CASSERTGENQPQHF TGTGCCAGCAGTGAAAGGACAGGGGAGAATCAGCCCCAGCATTTT
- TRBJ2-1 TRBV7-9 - CASSLMDFGNEQFF TGTGCCAGCAGCTTAATGGACTTCGGCAATGAGCAGTTCTTC
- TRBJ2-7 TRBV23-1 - CASSQGGARSYEQYF TGCGCCAGCAGTCAGGGGGGGGCGAGGTCCTACGAGCAGTACTTC
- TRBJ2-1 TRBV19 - CASSIRWTANEQFF TGTGCCAGTAGTATACGGTGGACAGCCAATGAGCAGTTCTTC
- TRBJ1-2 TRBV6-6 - CASSLDLTPAYGYTF TGTGCCAGCAGTCTAGACCTAACGCCAGCGTATGGCTACACCTTC
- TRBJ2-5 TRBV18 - CASSGSTEQETQYF TGTGCCAGCTCCGGCAGTACAGAACAAGAGACCCAGTACTTC
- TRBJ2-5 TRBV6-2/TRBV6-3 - CASSPIVESQETQYF TGTGCCAGCAGTCCCATAGTAGAGTCCCAAGAGACCCAGTACTTC
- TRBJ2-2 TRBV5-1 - CASNFGGAEELFF TGCGCCAGCAACTTTGGAGGGGCCGAGGAGCTGTTTTTT
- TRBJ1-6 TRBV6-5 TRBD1 CASSSQGAGSPLHF TGTGCCAGCAGTTCACAGGGGGCGGGCTCACCCCTCCACTTT
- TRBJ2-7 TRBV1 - CTSSQDRTGLAVSYEQYF TGCACCAGCAGCCAAGATAGAACCGGCCTAGCGGTCTCCTACGAGCAGTACTTC
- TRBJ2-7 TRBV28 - CASSFGLSSSYEQYF TGTGCCAGCAGTTTCGGACTATCAAGCTCCTACGAGCAGTACTTC
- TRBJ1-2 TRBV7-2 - CASSPEAVGLSYGYTF TGTGCCAGCAGCCCTGAGGCCGTAGGTCTCTCCTATGGCTACACCTTC
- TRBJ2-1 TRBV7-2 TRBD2 CASSFSGGDEQFF TGTGCCAGCAGCTTCTCGGGAGGGGATGAGCAGTTCTTC
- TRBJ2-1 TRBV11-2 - CASSLGGGLYNEQFF TGTGCCAGCAGCTTAGGTGGGGGCCTCTACAATGAGCAGTTCTTC
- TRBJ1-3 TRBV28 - CASSPADAAIYF TGTGCCAGCAGTCCGGCGGATGCGGCCATATATTTT
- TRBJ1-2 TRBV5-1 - CASRADGSRIYGYTF TGCGCCAGCAGAGCTGATGGGAGCAGGATCTATGGCTACACCTTC
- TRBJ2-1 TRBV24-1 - CATSDPTRGQTTNEQFF TGTGCCACCAGTGATCCCACAAGAGGACAAACAACCAATGAGCAGTTCTTC
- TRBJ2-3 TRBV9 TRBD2 CASSVGRGGDTDTQYF TGTGCCAGCAGCGTAGGAAGGGGAGGGGACACAGATACGCAGTATTTT
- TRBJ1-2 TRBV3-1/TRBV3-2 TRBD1 CASSTGQGAYYGYTF TGTGCCAGCAGTACCGGACAGGGGGCTTATTATGGCTACACCTTC
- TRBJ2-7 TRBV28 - CASSLGPLAEQYF TGTGCCAGCAGTTTAGGTCCCCTGGCCGAGCAGTACTTC
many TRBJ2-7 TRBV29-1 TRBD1 CSALGQGEYEQYF TGCAGCGCCTTAGGACAGGGCGAATACGAGCAGTACTTC
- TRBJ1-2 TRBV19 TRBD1 CASSPRTGWYTF TGTGCCAGTAGTCCACGGACAGGATGGTACACCTTC
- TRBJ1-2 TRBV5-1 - CASSLAGSTFRGYTF TGCGCCAGCAGCCTGGCCGGGAGCACCTTCCGGGGCTACACCTTC
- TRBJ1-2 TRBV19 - CARALGYTF TGTGCCCGAGCCCTTGGCTACACCTTC
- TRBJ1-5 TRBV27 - CASSYGFGGGNQPQHF TGTGCCAGCAGTTACGGGTTTGGAGGGGGCAATCAGCCCCAGCATTTT
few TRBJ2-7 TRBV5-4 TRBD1 CASSLLMTGASYEQYF TGTGCCAGCAGCTTGTTAATGACAGGGGCCTCCTACGAGCAGTACTTC
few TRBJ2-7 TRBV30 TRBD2 CACLLAGDSYEQYF TGTGCCTGCCTACTAGCGGGGGATTCCTACGAGCAGTACTTC
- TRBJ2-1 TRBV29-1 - CSVVFGVGNEQFF TGCAGCGTTGTTTTCGGGGTAGGGAATGAGCAGTTCTTC
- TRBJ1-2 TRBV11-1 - CASSRHRVGGEGYTF TGTGCCAGCAGCCGTCATCGCGTCGGGGGAGAAGGCTACACCTTC
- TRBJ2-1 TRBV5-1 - CASSETVYNEQFF TGCGCCAGCAGCGAGACAGTTTACAATGAGCAGTTCTTC
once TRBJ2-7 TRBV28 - CASSLVPGKGEQYF TGTGCCAGCAGTTTAGTTCCAGGGAAAGGAGAGCAGTACTTC
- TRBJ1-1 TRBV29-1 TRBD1 CSAARGPTEAFF TGCAGCGCTGCCAGGGGGCCCACTGAAGCTTTCTTT
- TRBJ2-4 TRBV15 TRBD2 CATSRPPGTSGIPGDIQYF TGTGCCACCAGCAGACCCCCCGGAACTAGCGGAATCCCCGGGGACATTCAGTACTTC
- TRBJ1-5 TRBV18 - CASSPQGNQPQHF TGTGCCAGCTCACCACAGGGGAACCAGCCCCAGCATTTT
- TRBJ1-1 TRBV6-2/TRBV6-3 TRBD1 CASSAQGQGSTEAFF TGTGCCAGCAGTGCTCAAGGACAGGGTTCCACTGAAGCTTTCTTT
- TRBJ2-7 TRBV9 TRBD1 CASSVHGTGGSYEQYF TGTGCCAGCAGCGTCCACGGGACAGGGGGCTCCTACGAGCAGTACTTC
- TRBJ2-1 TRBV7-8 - CASSLTRSEQFF TGTGCCAGCAGCTTAACTAGGTCTGAGCAGTTCTTC
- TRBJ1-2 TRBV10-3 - CAISEPTDYGYTF TGTGCCATCAGTGAGCCGACAGACTATGGCTACACCTTC
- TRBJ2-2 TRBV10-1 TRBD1 CASSPRGTGELFF TGCGCCAGCAGCCCCAGGGGGACCGGGGAGCTGTTTTTT
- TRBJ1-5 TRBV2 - CASSEVQQGTQPQHF TGTGCCAGCAGTGAAGTCCAACAGGGAACTCAGCCCCAGCATTTT
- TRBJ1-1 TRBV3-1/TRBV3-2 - CASSQLAGSEAFF TGTGCCAGCAGCCAATTGGCAGGTTCTGAAGCTTTCTTT
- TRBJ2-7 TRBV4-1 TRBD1 CASSQTGQAHEQYF TGCGCCAGCAGCCAGACGGGACAGGCCCACGAGCAGTACTTC
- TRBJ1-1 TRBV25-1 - CASSPRRERTEAFF TGTGCCAGCAGTCCTAGGCGGGAACGGACTGAAGCTTTCTTT
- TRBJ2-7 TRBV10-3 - CAINRDRTYEQYF TGTGCCATCAACAGGGACCGGACCTACGAGCAGTACTTC
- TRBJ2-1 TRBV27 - CASSFGGYNEQFF TGTGCCAGCAGTTTCGGGGGTTACAATGAGCAGTTCTTC